These T cell receptor beta chains were read from a single sample in a study of cytomegalovirus exposure and HLA in healthy donors. Sequenced by immunoSEQ multiplex PCR; TCRdb stores in-frame clones only, minus some. Of about 89,000 clones listed, around 74% are singletons. Material for sequencing was PBMCs. These receptors all come from a male donor in good health and CMV-seronegative. The CDR3 runs from the conserved cysteine through the conserved F or W. The order of the fields is V gene, clone size, J gene, D gene, CDR3 DNA, CDR3 protein. The D gene is left open where the match is weak. Clone size is given for some rows only: seen once, a few or many times, or a class if the clone is expanded.

TRBV6-1	.	TRBJ1-1	.	TGTGCCAGCAGTGAAGCGCGGGGGGGGACTGAAGCTTTCTTT	CASSEARGGTEAFF
TRBV5-6	.	TRBJ2-5	.	TGTGCCAGCAGCTTATCAGGCCCCCAAGAGACCCAGTACTTC	CASSLSGPQETQYF
TRBV7-2	few	TRBJ2-7	TRBD2	TGTGCCAGCAGCTTCGCGGGAGGTTCATCCTACGAGCAGTACTTC	CASSFAGGSSYEQYF
TRBV7-6	.	TRBJ1-1	.	TGTGCCAGCAGCCCGGGAGGGGCAGGGCACGCGGGGACTGAAGCTTTCTTT	CASSPGGAGHAGTEAFF
TRBV27	.	TRBJ2-7	.	TGTGCCAGCAGTTCCGACAGGAGACCCTACGAGCAGTACTTC	CASSSDRRPYEQYF
TRBV2	few	TRBJ1-5	.	TGTGCCAGCAGTGTATATTCGGGGAGTAGCAATCAGCCCCAGCATTTT	CASSVYSGSSNQPQHF
TRBV5-1	.	TRBJ2-3	.	TGCGCCAGCAGCATATTAGCGGTCCCCCCAGATACGCAGTATTTT	CASSILAVPPDTQYF
TRBV7-2	.	TRBJ2-3	TRBD2	TGTGCCAGCAGCCCCGGACTAGCTACAGATACGCAGTATTTT	CASSPGLATDTQYF
TRBV28	.	TRBJ2-7	TRBD2	TGTGCCAGCAGTTTTGCTAGCGGGAGGCTTGAGTCCTTC	CASSFASGRLESF
TRBV19	once	TRBJ2-7	.	TGTGCCAGTAGTGCAGACTCCTACGAGCAGTACTTC	CASSADSYEQYF
TRBV6-6	few	TRBJ2-7	.	TGTGCCAGCTCATACAGTGGGGCAGTAACGGGGCAGTACTTC	CASSYSGAVTGQYF
TRBV5-1	.	TRBJ2-7	TRBD1	TGCGCCAGCAGCTTGAACCCCGGGACAGGGAACGAGCAGTACTTC	CASSLNPGTGNEQYF
TRBV6-5	few	TRBJ2-7	.	TGTGCCAGCACCTCTAGCGCGTACGAGCAGTACTTC	CASTSSAYEQYF
TRBV6-1	.	TRBJ1-2	TRBD1	TGTGCCAGCAGTCCCGGGACAGGGGGGTTTAATGGCTACACCTTC	CASSPGTGGFNGYTF
TRBV15	few	TRBJ2-7	.	TGTGCCACCAGCAGGCAGGACTCCTACGAGCAGTACTTC	CATSRQDSYEQYF
TRBV28	.	TRBJ1-1	.	TGTGCCAGCAGTTTATCGCGAGAGATCACTGAAGCTTTCTTT	CASSLSREITEAFF
TRBV2	.	TRBJ2-3	TRBD2	TGTGCCAGCAGTGAACGAACTAGCGGGAGATCAGATACGCAGTATTTT	CASSERTSGRSDTQYF
TRBV6-1	.	TRBJ2-3	.	TGTGCCAGCAGTGAAGTGGCAGGGGCCCCCTCCGATACGCAGTATTTT	CASSEVAGAPSDTQYF
TRBV6-1	.	TRBJ1-1	TRBD1	TGTGCCAGCAGGAGGGGACAGCTTGCTGAAGCTTTCTTT	CASRRGQLAEAFF
TRBV10-3	.	TRBJ2-5	TRBD1	TGTGCCATCAATCCGGGACAGGCTAGGGAGACCCAGTACTTC	CAINPGQARETQYF
TRBV13	.	TRBJ2-7	TRBD1	TGTGCCAGCAGCTCCTCGACAGGGGGCGAGCAGTACTTC	CASSSSTGGEQYF
TRBV5-6	.	TRBJ1-4	.	TGTGCCAGCAGACCAATGACAGGTGTTCTTGAAAAACTGTTTTTT	CASRPMTGVLEKLFF
TRBV15	.	TRBJ2-7	TRBD1	TGTGCCACCAGCAGTCTTACAGGGGGCGTCTACGAGCAGTACTTC	CATSSLTGGVYEQYF
TRBV6-5	.	TRBJ1-5	.	TGTGCCAGCAGCAAGGGGCGTTATCGGCCCCAGCATTTT	CASSKGRYRPQHF
TRBV7-9	.	TRBJ2-7	TRBD2	TGTGCCAGCAGTTCCCCGGGGGGGGACTACGAGCAGTACTTC	CASSSPGGDYEQYF
TRBV5-4	few	TRBJ2-3	.	TGTGCCAGCACAAAAGAGAGGGCGTGGGATACGCAGTATTTT	CASTKERAWDTQYF
TRBV5-6	.	TRBJ2-3	TRBD2	TGTGCCAGCACGCGGGAGGGCCACGGAGATACGCAGTATTTT	CASTREGHGDTQYF
TRBV5-1	.	TRBJ2-6	TRBD2	TGCGCCAGCAGCTTCGGGAGGACGGGGGCCAACGTCCTGACTTTC	CASSFGRTGANVLTF
TRBV30	few	TRBJ1-1	.	TGTGCCTGGAGTGTACTGGTAGGGGACACTGAAGCTTTCTTT	CAWSVLVGDTEAFF
TRBV6-6	.	TRBJ1-2	TRBD1	TGTGCCAGCAGCGATAGGGACAGGGGGTTCTATGGCTACACCTTC	CASSDRDRGFYGYTF
TRBV28	.	TRBJ2-7	TRBD2	TGTGCCAGCAGGACGGGACTAGCGGGAATCTACGAGCAGTACTTC	CASRTGLAGIYEQYF
TRBV7-8	.	TRBJ2-7	TRBD1	TGTGCCAGCGGGACAGGTCCCTACGAGCAGTACTTC	CASGTGPYEQYF
TRBV7-9	.	TRBJ2-1	.	TGTGCCAGCAGCTTAGGTTATTACAATGAGCAGTTCTTC	CASSLGYYNEQFF
TRBV15	.	TRBJ2-3	.	TGTGCCACCAGCAGAGATTCCGCGCGCAGGAGCACAGATACGCAGTATTTT	CATSRDSARRSTDTQYF
TRBV9	few	TRBJ1-2	.	TGTGCCAGCAGCGTAGATCCTTCAGCTAACTATGGCTACACCTTC	CASSVDPSANYGYTF
TRBV18	.	TRBJ1-1	.	TGTGCCAGCTCACCCCCGACAGTAAACACTGAAGCTTTCTTT	CASSPPTVNTEAFF
TRBV7-9	.	TRBJ1-1	.	TGTGCCAGCAGCAACTCGCGGGGGGAGAACACTGAAGCTTTCTTT	CASSNSRGENTEAFF